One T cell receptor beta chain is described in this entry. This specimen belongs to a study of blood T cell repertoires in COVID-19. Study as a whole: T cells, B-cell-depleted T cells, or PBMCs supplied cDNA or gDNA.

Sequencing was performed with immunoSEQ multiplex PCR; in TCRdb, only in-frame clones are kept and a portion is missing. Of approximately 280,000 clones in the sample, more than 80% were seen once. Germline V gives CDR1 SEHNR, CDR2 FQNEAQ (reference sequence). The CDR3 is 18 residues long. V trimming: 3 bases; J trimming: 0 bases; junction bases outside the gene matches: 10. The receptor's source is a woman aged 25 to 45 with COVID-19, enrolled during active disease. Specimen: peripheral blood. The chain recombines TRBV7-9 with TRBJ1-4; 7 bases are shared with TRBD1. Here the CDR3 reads CASSFTPGQRATNEKLFF. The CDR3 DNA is TGTGCCAGCAGCTTCACACCGGGACAGAGAGCAACTAATGAAAAACTGTTTTTT.